This is a list of T cell receptor beta chains from one sample in a study of blood T cell repertoires in COVID-19. Sequencing was performed with immunoSEQ multiplex PCR; in TCRdb, only in-frame clones are kept and a portion is missing. The table shows roughly 300,000 clones, with about four fifths occurring only once. Material: peripheral blood. These receptors all come from a human donor with COVID-19, enrolled during active disease. The donor label of this sample is uncertain. Both conserved end residues are part of each CDR3. The D gene is left open where the match is weak. The size entry is marked missing in some rows and otherwise reads once, few, many or a size class.

v_call: TRBV3-1/TRBV3-2; cdr3_length: 15; d_call: .; clone_size: .; j_call: TRBJ1-5; cdr3_nt: TGTGCCAGCAGCCAAGGTCCCGGTATGGAGCAGCCCCAGCATTTT; cdr3_aa: CASSQGPGMEQPQHF
v_call: TRBV2; cdr3_length: 13; d_call: .; clone_size: .; j_call: TRBJ1-1; cdr3_nt: TGTGCCAGCAGTGAAGGTCGGAACACTGAAGCTTTCTTT; cdr3_aa: CASSEGRNTEAFF
v_call: TRBV12-3/TRBV12-4; cdr3_length: 12; d_call: .; clone_size: .; j_call: TRBJ1-6; cdr3_nt: TGTGCCAGCAGTTCACCGGGTTCACCCCTCCACTTT; cdr3_aa: CASSSPGSPLHF
v_call: TRBV28; cdr3_length: 14; d_call: .; clone_size: .; j_call: TRBJ2-7; cdr3_nt: TGTGCCAGCAGTTTCTCCGCGGGCGCCTACGAGCAGTACTTC; cdr3_aa: CASSFSAGAYEQYF
v_call: TRBV3-1/TRBV3-2; cdr3_length: 15; d_call: .; clone_size: .; j_call: TRBJ2-5; cdr3_nt: TGTGCCAGCAGCCGAAAAGGGGCGGTCAAAGAGACCCAGTACTTC; cdr3_aa: CASSRKGAVKETQYF
v_call: TRBV29-1; cdr3_length: 15; d_call: .; clone_size: .; j_call: TRBJ2-7; cdr3_nt: TGCAGCGTTGCCAGCGTACCATCGAGGATCTACGAGCAGTACTTC; cdr3_aa: CSVASVPSRIYEQYF
v_call: TRBV9; cdr3_length: 14; d_call: TRBD1; clone_size: .; j_call: TRBJ1-1; cdr3_nt: TGTGCCAGCAGCGGACAGGGTTGGGCCGCTGAAGCTTTCTTT; cdr3_aa: CASSGQGWAAEAFF
v_call: TRBV6-5; cdr3_length: 14; d_call: .; clone_size: .; j_call: TRBJ2-4; cdr3_nt: TGTGCCAGCAGTTCCCCCGCGGTGGGAAACATTCAGTACTTC; cdr3_aa: CASSSPAVGNIQYF
v_call: TRBV19; cdr3_length: 13; d_call: .; clone_size: .; j_call: TRBJ1-1; cdr3_nt: TGTGCCAGTTGGAACGCAGGGGCTGAGGAAGCTTTCTTT; cdr3_aa: CASWNAGAEEAFF
v_call: TRBV12-3/TRBV12-4; cdr3_length: 12; d_call: TRBD1; clone_size: .; j_call: TRBJ1-1; cdr3_nt: TGTGCCAGCAGTGACAGGGGTACTGAAGCTTTCTTT; cdr3_aa: CASSDRGTEAFF
v_call: TRBV5-4; cdr3_length: 14; d_call: TRBD1; clone_size: .; j_call: TRBJ1-2; cdr3_nt: TGTGCCAGCAGCTTGGAGGGACAGAGGTATGGCTACACCTTC; cdr3_aa: CASSLEGQRYGYTF
v_call: TRBV5-1; cdr3_length: 14; d_call: .; clone_size: few; j_call: TRBJ1-1; cdr3_nt: TGCGCCAGCAGCTTGGAGAGGCTCAACACTGAAGCTTTCTTT; cdr3_aa: CASSLERLNTEAFF
v_call: TRBV7-3; cdr3_length: 15; d_call: TRBD2; clone_size: .; j_call: TRBJ2-7; cdr3_nt: TGTGCCAGCAGCTTAGAAGGGAGCGGGAGCTACGAGCAGTACTTC; cdr3_aa: CASSLEGSGSYEQYF
v_call: TRBV5-4; cdr3_length: 14; d_call: .; clone_size: .; j_call: TRBJ2-3; cdr3_nt: TGTGCCAGCAGCTTGTGGGTAGCAGAACGTACGCAGTATTTT; cdr3_aa: CASSLWVAERTQYF
v_call: TRBV28; cdr3_length: 12; d_call: .; clone_size: .; j_call: TRBJ1-1; cdr3_nt: TGTGCCAGCAGTTCAGGGTGGACTGAAGCTTTCTTT; cdr3_aa: CASSSGWTEAFF
v_call: TRBV30; cdr3_length: 15; d_call: TRBD2; clone_size: .; j_call: TRBJ2-1; cdr3_nt: TGTGCCTGGAGTATAGCTAGCGGGAGGGCCCATGAGCAGTTCTTC; cdr3_aa: CAWSIASGRAHEQFF